The 2 T cell receptor beta chains in this list originate from one sample, sequenced in a study of T cells in Graves' hyperthyroidism and ophthalmopathy. The TCR beta CDR3 regions underwent amplification using RNA transcripts as the source. The TCR CDR3 was amplified in a first-round RT-PCR using the HTBI primer set. In TCRdb, the multiplex PCR reads were re-called with MiXCR into one record per CDR3 protein. The sample lists 550,000 to 700,000 distinct CDR3 sequences, around 45% seen once, with 15% to 20% in the top ten. Sequencing was performed on peripheral blood or thyroid tissue (not recorded which). These receptors were obtained from an adult woman with Graves' disease, either hyperthyroidism or ophthalmopathy (not recorded which).

CDR3 protein: CASSRTQNQPQHF. The DNA for the CDR3 is TGTGCCAGCAGTCGGACACAAAATCAGCCCCAGCATTTT. The V gene is TRBV6-1, the J gene TRBJ1-5, with TRBD1 as a possible D gene (5 bases). The V end was cut by 5 bases, the J end by 4 bases, with 9 bases between. In germline, CDR1 is MNHNS, CDR2 SASEGT. There are 13 residues in the CDR3.

The chain is built from TRBV29-1 and TRBJ1-3; a possible D gene is TRBD1 (5 bases). V lost 7 bases, J lost 3 bases, and 13 bases lay in between. Germline V lookup: CDR1 SQVTM, CDR2 ANQGSEA. The CDR3 runs to 13 residues. CDR3 DNA: TGCAGCGCACCCGGGACTGATGGAAACACCATATATTTT. It specifies CSAPGTDGNTIYF.